What follows is one TCR beta chain and its context. Antigen specificity is unknown. Trimming took 7 bases from V and 3 from J, leaving 18 bases between them. CDR1 is SGHRS and CDR2 is YFSETQ in the germline V gene. This CDR3 has 15 amino acids. The source of the sample is a study of post-analysis software for immune sequencing data. Study background: Relapsing-remitting, secondary progressive and progressive-relapsing forms made up the multiple sclerosis disease courses. Study outcomes and limitations: The normalized Chao1 diversity of multiple sclerosis patients was significantly lower than that of controls. The study found TRBV5-6, TRBV5-1 and TRBV20-1 among five or six TRBV segments more frequent in patients than controls. Samples made in the same batch grouped tightly together by F measure.

The library was made from cDNA and included unique molecular identifiers. Input populations of roughly 0.95 to 10 million T cells gave rise to approximately 500,000 cDNA molecules. TCRdb called the PCR reads again in MiXCR, with one record for every CDR3 protein. The sample gives under 900,000 distinct CDR3 sequences, around 53% of which show up once; 4.6% is in the top ten. This sequence was found in a girl between 5 and 17 years old with multiple sclerosis. Sequencing used blood. The chain recombines TRBV5-1 with TRBJ2-3; a possible D gene is TRBD2 (8 bases). For the CDR3, the DNA is TGCGCCAGCGGCAGAGTAGCGGGACAGACAGATACGCAGTATTTT. Its protein product is CASGRVAGQTDTQYF.